This T cell receptor beta chain was observed in a study of blood T cell repertoires in COVID-19 (TCRdb year 2020). About the study as a whole: Collaborator samples came from the United States, Italy and Spain and covered acute and convalescent phases of COVID-19. A de-identified subject ID, COVID-19 status, age in years and sex were almost always included in the sample metadata. Samples came from the ongoing ImmuneRACE study (first 160 participants) plus 1,254 subjects from 6 global collaborators. The prospective study material was composed of cDNA or gDNA derived from T cells, B-cell-depleted T cells, or PBMCs. Deeply sampled blood TCRbeta repertoires from subjects exposed to, actively infected with, or recovered from COVID-19 were included in the dataset. A freely available public database, intended as a resource for researchers studying the immune response to SARS-CoV-2, is where the repertoires were released. HLA class I and class II types, where available, came from metadata supplied by the sample provider rather than from assay-based typing.

Collaborating institutions collected whole blood in K2EDTA tubes following their own protocols. For TCRbeta analysis, collaborator samples were shipped as frozen whole blood, as isolated PBMCs, or as DNA extracted from either sample type. A distance of 17 bases separates the germline ends of V and J, which lose 2 bases and 4 bases respectively. In the germline V gene, CDR1 corresponds to MNHNS and CDR2 to SASEGT. The CDR3 numbers 16 residues from cysteine through phenylalanine. Of the read, only the CDR3 DNA is kept; its 48 bases are in frame from base 1. Points the paper makes about the study in general: Clinical and demographic metadata were provided uncurated, with the amount varying by source and participant.

About this clone itself: The clone's antigen remains unknown. There are no base qualities to consult, and no much larger clone falls within one base.

TCRbeta CDR3 regions were amplified from genomic DNA using the immunoSEQ Assay, a bias-controlled multiplex PCR. The authors processed their data as follows. The number of nucleated cells in each sample was estimated by amplification of reference gene primers within the assay. To quantify the absolute abundance of each unique TCRbeta CDR3 rearrangement, sequence reads were collapsed and filtered. For each sample, productive Simpson clonality was calculated as the square root of Simpson's diversity index over productive rearrangements. Sourced from immuneACCESS, this table was stored by TCRdb with only in-frame sequences that have V and J called. A share of the clones is absent; for the studies checked, an unresolved V gene accounts for under half, and the remainder has no known explanation. That table supplies the V and J calls and clone size; D and trimming were determined from the DNA. Present in this sample are about 130,000 clones, around four fifths of which were seen just once. The ten largest make up roughly 10% of the sample.

This TCR was sampled from a man aged 35-49 years with active or convalescent COVID-19. Recombination linked TRBV6-1 to TRBJ1-2; the D segment cannot be called with confidence. The sequenced sample consisted of peripheral blood. Read as DNA, the sequence is TGTGCCAGCAGTGAAAGTGAGTGGGCCTCTTTCTATGGCTACACCTTC. Translated, it gives CASSESEWASFYGYTF.